Sequencing of this TCR beta chain was carried out in a study of blood T cell repertoires in COVID-19. Clones were read by immunoSEQ multiplex PCR, and TCRdb kept only the in-frame ones, dropping some. This sample has 350,000 to 450,000 clones, with around 86% found just once. This TCR derives from a woman between 50 and 59 years old who had recovered from COVID-19. Sequences were obtained from PBMCs or T cells enriched from blood (not recorded which).

The CDR3 reads CASSSDRGTEAFF. The DNA of the CDR3 is TGCGCCAGCAGCTCAGACAGGGGGACTGAAGCTTTCTTT. V usage is TRBV5-1 and J usage is TRBJ1-1; 9 bases are shared with TRBD1. The CDR3 has 13 amino acids. In germline, CDR1 is SGHRS, CDR2 YFSETQ. Trimming at V came to 3 bases and at J to 5 bases, leaving 2 bases not matched to a gene.